The rows below give T cell receptor beta chains drawn from one sample of a study of Graves' ophthalmopathy and Graves' hyperthyroidism. MiXCR, run by TCRdb on the multiplex PCR reads, gives a single entry per CDR3 protein. Of about 600,000 distinct CDR3 sequences listed, approximately 35% are singletons. Material for sequencing was peripheral blood or thyroid tissue (not recorded which). The receptors here all came from an adult man with Graves' hyperthyroidism. Each CDR3 is given with its conserved first and last residue.

v_gene	len	j_gene	CDR3aa
TRBV7-2	14	TRBJ1-5	CASSLNRANSPQHF
TRBV5-1	16	TRBJ1-4	CASSLGPSKTGEKLFF
TRBV5-1	15	TRBJ2-3	CASSLDLRNTDTQYF
TRBV7-9	15	TRBJ1-6	CASSLGAQGNSPLHF
TRBV7-2	13	TRBJ1-2	CASSLSGDRGYTF
TRBV5-1	13	TRBJ2-5	CASRRLFQETQYF
TRBV29-1	12	TRBJ1-1	CRLDRAHTEAFF
TRBV14	15	TRBJ1-1	CASSQGARGFTEAFF
TRBV10-2	15	TRBJ1-5	CASSYSPGRDEPQHF
TRBV14	14	TRBJ1-6	CAGSQDRGDRGIRF
TRBV6-5	14	TRBJ1-6	CATGPGPLNSPLHF
TRBV2	16	TRBJ1-1	CASSHDAGWRNTEAFF
TRBV12-3/TRBV12-4	14	TRBJ1-5	CASSFDTLRETQHF
TRBV20-1	16	TRBJ2-7	CSARGVWQGVSYEQYF
TRBV7-2	16	TRBJ2-5	CASSHRLAGGEETQYF
TRBV9	13	TRBJ2-7	CASSVGGPGEQYF
TRBV7-8	16	TRBJ1-4	CASSLFTGVKNEQLFF
TRBV7-9	17	TRBJ1-6	CASSFRLAGLGNSPLHF
TRBV29-1	14	TRBJ2-7	CSVSRGGGGGEQYF
TRBV24-1	14	TRBJ2-5	CATSPQGRRETQYF
TRBV11-1	13	TRBJ2-7	CASSLGTAYEQCF
TRBV7-8	17	TRBJ1-5	CASSSNPGQGSNQPQHF
TRBV20-1	14	TRBJ1-2	CSARATGRNYGYTF
TRBV11-2	15	TRBJ2-7	CASSSLRGQGGEQYF
TRBV20-1	12	TRBJ2-2	CSASRGQGELFF